Listed below are T cell receptor beta chains from one sample, sequenced in a study of T cell changes during pregnancy in multiple sclerosis. Profiling relied on immunoSEQ multiplex PCR, and the TCRdb table lists in-frame clones only, not all of them. Of 50,000 or so clones in the sample, over 80% were seen once. Material: CD4+ T cells from peripheral blood mononuclear cells, obtained in the third trimester of pregnancy. Receptor source: a female donor with multiple sclerosis, enrolled in a pregnancy study. The CDR3 runs from the conserved cysteine through the conserved F or W. Each record gives: V gene, D gene, J gene, CDR3 DNA, CDR3 protein. A D gene is named only where the DNA matches it firmly.

v_call: TRBV6-5
d_call: .
j_call: TRBJ1-2
cdr3_nt: TGTGCCAGCAGTTACTCGGGGGGGGCGGACTATGGCTACACCTTC
cdr3_aa: CASSYSGGADYGYTF

v_call: TRBV6-6
d_call: TRBD1
j_call: TRBJ1-1
cdr3_nt: TGTGCCAGCAGTTATCGGGAGGGGGCTACGGGCACTGAAGCTTTCTTT
cdr3_aa: CASSYREGATGTEAFF

v_call: TRBV5-1
d_call: .
j_call: TRBJ1-6
cdr3_nt: TGCGCCAGCAGCGGCGACAGATATTCACCCCTCCACTTT
cdr3_aa: CASSGDRYSPLHF

v_call: TRBV21-1
d_call: .
j_call: TRBJ2-7
cdr3_nt: TGTGCCAGCAGCAAAGCCTGGGGCAGGGTCTCCTACGAGCAGTACTTC
cdr3_aa: CASSKAWGRVSYEQYF

v_call: TRBV5-8
d_call: TRBD2
j_call: TRBJ2-5
cdr3_nt: TGTGCCAGCAGCTTGGATCTGTTCGGCGGGGGGCAAGAGACCCAGTACTTC
cdr3_aa: CASSLDLFGGGQETQYF

v_call: TRBV19
d_call: TRBD2
j_call: TRBJ2-3
cdr3_nt: TGTGCCAGTAGTACTAGCGGGGGTCTGACAGATACGCAGTATTTT
cdr3_aa: CASSTSGGLTDTQYF

v_call: TRBV4-2
d_call: .
j_call: TRBJ1-4
cdr3_nt: TGTGCCAGCAGCCAAGATTTATGGGGGCGAGGGACTAATGAAAAACTGTTTTTT
cdr3_aa: CASSQDLWGRGTNEKLFF

v_call: TRBV9
d_call: .
j_call: TRBJ2-3
cdr3_nt: TGTGCCAGCAGCCCCCTTCCGAGAGATACGCAGTATTTT
cdr3_aa: CASSPLPRDTQYF

v_call: TRBV7-3
d_call: .
j_call: TRBJ1-1
cdr3_nt: TGTGCCAGCAGCCAACGGGGAGGGCGCACTGAAGCTTTCTTT
cdr3_aa: CASSQRGGRTEAFF

v_call: TRBV19
d_call: TRBD1
j_call: TRBJ2-6
cdr3_nt: TGTGCCAGTAGTATGAGAGGGGGCTCGTCTGGGGCCAACGTCCTGACTTTC
cdr3_aa: CASSMRGGSSGANVLTF

v_call: TRBV2
d_call: .
j_call: TRBJ1-2
cdr3_nt: TGTGCCAGCAGTGGAGTTTTGACAGGTTCGGTCTTTCTCTCCGGCTACACCTTC
cdr3_aa: CASSGVLTGSVFLSGYTF

v_call: TRBV7-2
d_call: .
j_call: TRBJ1-2
cdr3_nt: TGTGCCAGCAGCTTAGTGCCTAGTCAGCAACCTAACTATGGCTACACCTTC
cdr3_aa: CASSLVPSQQPNYGYTF

v_call: TRBV4-2
d_call: .
j_call: TRBJ2-2
cdr3_nt: TGTGCCAGCAGCCAAGAGGCCGAAGGGGGAACCGGGGAGCTGTTTTTT
cdr3_aa: CASSQEAEGGTGELFF

v_call: TRBV6-5
d_call: TRBD1
j_call: TRBJ1-2
cdr3_nt: TGTGCCAGCAGTTACCGCAGGGGGCGAGATGGCTACACCTTC
cdr3_aa: CASSYRRGRDGYTF

v_call: TRBV12-5
d_call: .
j_call: TRBJ2-2
cdr3_nt: TGTGCTAGTGGTTCCGCGGGGCCCTCCACCGGGGAGCTGTTTTTT
cdr3_aa: CASGSAGPSTGELFF

v_call: TRBV19
d_call: .
j_call: TRBJ1-6
cdr3_nt: TGTGCCAGTAGTATGGGCCAGAAAAGCTCCTATAATTCACCCCTCCACTTT
cdr3_aa: CASSMGQKSSYNSPLHF

v_call: TRBV25-1
d_call: .
j_call: TRBJ2-3
cdr3_nt: TGTGCCAGCAGTCGAACAGAGATTAGCACAGATACGCAGTATTTT
cdr3_aa: CASSRTEISTDTQYF